This passage covers 3 T cell receptor beta chains from one sample sequenced in a study of esophageal squamous cell carcinoma under preoperative chemotherapy. Time point meaning: before preoperative PTX-NDP chemotherapy. TCRdb recomputed calls from the PCR reads with MiXCR, one row per CDR3 protein. Among some 30,000 distinct CDR3 sequences listed, approximately 50% were seen once. The biological material was taken from a patient given preoperative chemotherapy. These receptors came from a human donor with esophageal squamous cell carcinoma. The donor label of this sample is uncertain.

In its sample, this clonotype was seen a few times. The chain recombines TRBV28 with TRBJ2-5; D may be TRBD1 (5 bases). V was cut by 2 bases and J by 11 bases, with 21 bases left in between. CDR3 length equals 15 residues. From germline, CDR1 is MDHEN and CDR2 SYDVKM. The CDR3 loop reads CASSLVRQPYNEQYF. Written as DNA, the CDR3 is TGTGCCAGCAGTTTAGTTCGACAGCCGTACAATGAGCAGTACTTC. The complete variable domain, with remaining parts taken from reference TRBV28 and TRBJ2-5, reads DVKVTQSSRYLVKRTGEKVFLECVQDMDHENMFWYRQDPGLGLRLIYFSYDVKMKEKGDIPEGYSVSREKKERFSLILESASTNQTSMYLCASSLVRQPYNEQYFGPGTRLLVL.

By proportion, this clonotype is medium-sized. This rearrangement joins TRBV7-8 to TRBJ2-2; 11 nucleotides agree with TRBD2. The CDR3 has 19 residues. The J segment lost 5 bases and the V segment lost 2 bases, leaving 13 bases of the junction unmatched. Germline CDR1 reads SGHVS; CDR2 reads FQNEAQ. CDR3: CASSLFWTSGYLGTGELFF. The CDR3 coding sequence is TGTGCCAGCAGCTTATTCTGGACTAGCGGGTACCTGGGGACCGGGGAGCTGTTTTTT.

This sequence joins TRBV7-8 and TRBJ2-1, with 7 bases matching TRBD2. The germline V gene has CDR1 SGHVS and CDR2 FQNEAQ. V was clipped by 6 bases and J by 10 bases; unmatched bases: 9. The CDR3 is made up of 13 amino acids. The chain's CDR3 is CASSRRGVREQFF. The CDR3 region has the DNA TGTGCCAGCAGTCGCCGGGGGGTCCGCGAGCAGTTCTTC. Looking up the rest from reference TRBV7-8 and TRBJ2-1 gives the full variable domain: GAGVSQSPRYKVAKRGQDVALRCDPISGHVSLFWYQQALGQGPEFLTYFQNEAQLDKSGLPSDRFFAERPEGSVSTLKIQRTQQEDSAVYLCASSRRGVREQFFGPGTRLTVL.